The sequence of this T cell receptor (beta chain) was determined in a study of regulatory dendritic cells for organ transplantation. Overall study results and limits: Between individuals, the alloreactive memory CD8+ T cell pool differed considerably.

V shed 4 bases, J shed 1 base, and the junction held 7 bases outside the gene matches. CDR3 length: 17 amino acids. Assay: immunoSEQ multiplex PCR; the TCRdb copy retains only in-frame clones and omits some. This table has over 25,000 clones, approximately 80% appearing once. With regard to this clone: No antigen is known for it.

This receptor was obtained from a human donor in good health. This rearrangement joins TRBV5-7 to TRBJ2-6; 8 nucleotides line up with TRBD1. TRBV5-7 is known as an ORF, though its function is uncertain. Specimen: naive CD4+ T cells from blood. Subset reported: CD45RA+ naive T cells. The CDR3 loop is CASSPRDRLSGANVLTF. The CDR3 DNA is TGTGCCAGCAGCCCCCGGGACAGGCTGTCTGGGGCCAACGTCCTGACTTTC.